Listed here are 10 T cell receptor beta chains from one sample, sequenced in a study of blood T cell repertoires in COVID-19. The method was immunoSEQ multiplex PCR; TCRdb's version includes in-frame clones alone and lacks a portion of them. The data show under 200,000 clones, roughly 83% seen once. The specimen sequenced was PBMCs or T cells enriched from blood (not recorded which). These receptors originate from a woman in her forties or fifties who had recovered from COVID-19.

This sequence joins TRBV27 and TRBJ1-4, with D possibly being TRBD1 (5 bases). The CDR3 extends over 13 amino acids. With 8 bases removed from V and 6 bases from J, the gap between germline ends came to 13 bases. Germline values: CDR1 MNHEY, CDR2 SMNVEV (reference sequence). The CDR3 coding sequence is TGTGCCAGCGCCGGGGGACGGGATGAAAAACTGTTTTTT. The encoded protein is CASAGGRDEKLFF.

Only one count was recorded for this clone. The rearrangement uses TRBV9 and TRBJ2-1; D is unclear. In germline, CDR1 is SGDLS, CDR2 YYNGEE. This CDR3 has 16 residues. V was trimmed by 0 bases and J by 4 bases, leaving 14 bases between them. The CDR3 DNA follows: TGTGCCAGCAGCGTAGAAGCTAGAACACGATACAATGAGCAGTTCTTC. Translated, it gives CASSVEARTRYNEQFF. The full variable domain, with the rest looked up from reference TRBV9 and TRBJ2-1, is DSGVTQTPKHLITATGQRVTLRCSPRSGDLSVYWYQQSLDQGLQFLIQYYNGEERAKGNILERFSAQQFPDLHSELNLSSLELGDSALYFCASSVEARTRYNEQFFGPGTRLTVL.

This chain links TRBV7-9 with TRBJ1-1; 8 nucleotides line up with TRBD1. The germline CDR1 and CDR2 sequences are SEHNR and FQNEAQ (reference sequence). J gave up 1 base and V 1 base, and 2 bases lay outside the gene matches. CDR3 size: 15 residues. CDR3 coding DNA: TGTGCCAGCAGCTTAGGGACAGGGTGGAACACTGAAGCTTTCTTT. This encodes CASSLGTGWNTEAFF.

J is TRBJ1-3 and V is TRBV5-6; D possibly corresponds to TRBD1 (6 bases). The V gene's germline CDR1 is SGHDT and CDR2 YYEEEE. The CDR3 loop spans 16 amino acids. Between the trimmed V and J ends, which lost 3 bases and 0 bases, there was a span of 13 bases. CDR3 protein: CASSWGTLGSGNTIYF. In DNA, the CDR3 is TGTGCCAGCAGCTGGGGGACACTGGGCTCTGGAAACACCATATATTTT. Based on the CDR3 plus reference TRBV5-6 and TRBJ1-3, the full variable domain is DAGVTQSPTHLIKTRGQQVTLRCSPKSGHDTVSWYQQALGQGPQFIFQYYEEEERQRGNFPDRFSGHQFPNYSSELNVNALLLGDSALYLCASSWGTLGSGNTIYFGEGSWLTVV.

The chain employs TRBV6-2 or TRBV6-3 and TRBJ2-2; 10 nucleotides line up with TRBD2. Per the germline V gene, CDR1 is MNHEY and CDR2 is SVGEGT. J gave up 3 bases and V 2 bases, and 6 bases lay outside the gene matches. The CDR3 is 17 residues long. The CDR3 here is CASSYPSGRVDTGELFF. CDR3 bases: TGTGCCAGCAGTTACCCTAGCGGGAGAGTCGACACCGGGGAGCTGTTTTTT.

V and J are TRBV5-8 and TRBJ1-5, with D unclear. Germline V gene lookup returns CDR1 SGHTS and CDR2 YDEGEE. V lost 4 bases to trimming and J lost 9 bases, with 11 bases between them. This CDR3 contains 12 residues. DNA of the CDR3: TGTGCCAGCAGCATCGTCCAGTCGCCCCAGCATTTT. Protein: CASSIVQSPQHF.

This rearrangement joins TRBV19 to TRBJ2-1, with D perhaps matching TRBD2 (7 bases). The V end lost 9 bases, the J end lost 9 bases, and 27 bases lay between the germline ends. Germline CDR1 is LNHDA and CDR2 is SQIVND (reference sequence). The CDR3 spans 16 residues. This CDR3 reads CASSARGGGPWGEQFF. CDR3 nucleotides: TGTGCCAGCAGCGCGCGAGGGGGAGGGCCCTGGGGTGAGCAGTTCTTC.

The CDR3 region is CATSRVARGPEAFF. CDR3 DNA: TGTGCCACCAGCAGAGTGGCCAGGGGACCTGAAGCTTTCTTT. The chain uses TRBV15 and TRBJ1-1, with D possibly matching TRBD1 (6 bases). The CDR3 is 14 residues long. Trimming shortened V by 1 base and J by 6 bases, and 12 bases separated the two germline ends. CDR1 is LNHNV and CDR2 is YYDKDF in the germline V gene (reference sequence).

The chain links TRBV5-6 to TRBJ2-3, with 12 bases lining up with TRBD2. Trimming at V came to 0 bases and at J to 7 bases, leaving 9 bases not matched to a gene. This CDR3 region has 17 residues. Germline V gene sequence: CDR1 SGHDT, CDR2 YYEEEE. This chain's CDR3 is CASSLAASGRASHTQYF. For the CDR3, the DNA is TGTGCCAGCAGCTTGGCCGCTAGCGGGAGGGCCAGTCATACGCAGTATTTT. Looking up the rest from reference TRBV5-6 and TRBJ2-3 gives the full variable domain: DAGVTQSPTHLIKTRGQQVTLRCSPKSGHDTVSWYQQALGQGPQFIFQYYEEEERQRGNFPDRFSGHQFPNYSSELNVNALLLGDSALYLCASSLAASGRASHTQYFGPGTRLTVL.

In DNA form, the CDR3 reads TGTGCCTGGACTACGGGTCTAGCCAACAATGAGCAGTTCTTC. Its translation: CAWTTGLANNEQFF. The chain has TRBV30 and TRBJ2-1; weak D call: TRBD2 (5 bases). The germline V and J ends were trimmed by 4 bases and 5 bases, with 15 bases remaining between them. The CDR3 spans 14 residues. Germline CDR1 reads GTSNPN; CDR2 reads SVGIG (reference sequence). The whole variable domain, remainder taken from reference TRBV30 and TRBJ2-1, is SQTIHQWPATLVQPVGSPLSLECTVEGTSNPNLYWYRQAAGRGLQLLFYSVGIGQISSEVPQNLSASRPQDRQFILSSKKLLLSDSGFYLCAWTTGLANNEQFFGPGTRLTVL.